Below are 27 T cell receptor beta chains sequenced from a single sample in a study of blood T cell repertoires in COVID-19. Sequencing used immunoSEQ multiplex PCR; TCRdb keeps in-frame clones, though not all of them. The repertoire includes fewer than 300,000 clones, roughly 80% of them detected once, and 8% to 9.5% sits in the top ten. Sequences were obtained from peripheral blood. The receptors were sampled from a woman aged 50 to 60 who had recovered from COVID-19.

This clone was detected a few times. V gene TRBV5-1 combines with J gene TRBJ1-1; no definite D call. V lost 1 base and J 3 bases, leaving 10 bases between the germline ends. CDR3 length equals 14 residues. The V gene's germline CDR1 is SGHRS and CDR2 YFSETQ. The CDR3 is CASSLRGGDTEAFF. The CDR3 nucleotides read TGCGCCAGCAGCTTGCGAGGCGGGGACACTGAAGCTTTCTTT.

The chain recombines TRBV30 with TRBJ1-2, with TRBD1 matching over 7 bases. The germline gives CDR1 GTSNPN, CDR2 SVGIG (reference sequence). After removal of 4 bases from V and 0 bases from J, the junction contained 11 bases not matched to a gene. This CDR3 contains 16 residues. The CDR3 sequence is CAWTPWDRRANYGYTF. The DNA for the CDR3 is TGTGCCTGGACTCCCTGGGACAGAAGAGCTAACTATGGCTACACCTTC.

The gene calls are TRBV18 and TRBJ2-1, with D possibly TRBD2 on 5 matching bases. Germline lookup yields CDR1 KGHSH and CDR2 LQKENI. V lost 3 bases to trimming and J lost 9 bases, with 18 bases between them. This CDR3 spans 15 amino acids. CDR3: CASSPPGFELGEQFF. The CDR3 nucleotides read TGTGCCAGCTCACCCCCGGGGTTCGAGCTAGGTGAGCAGTTCTTC.

The gene calls are TRBV6-5 and TRBJ1-2; 10 nucleotides align to TRBD1. CDR3 length equals 14 residues. Germline loops: CDR1 MNHEY, CDR2 SVGAGI. Trimming cost V 0 bases and J 7 bases; bases outside gene matches: 2. The chain's CDR3 is CASSYSTGGPGYTF. The CDR3 coding sequence is TGTGCCAGCAGTTACTCGACAGGGGGCCCTGGCTACACCTTC.

The V call is TRBV4-2, the J call TRBJ2-1, with 7 bases aligning to TRBD2. V dropped 1 base and J dropped 5; count of bases not matched to a gene: 2. Germline V CDR1 and CDR2: LGHNA, YNFKEQ. The CDR3 runs 14 residues. The CDR3 loop is CASSQAGGDNEQFF. In DNA, the CDR3 is TGTGCCAGCAGCCAAGCGGGAGGAGACAATGAGCAGTTCTTC.

The chain uses TRBV7-9 and TRBJ1-3; 9 bases map to TRBD1. This CDR3 comprises 16 residues. The germline CDR1 and CDR2 sequences are SEHNR and FQNEAQ (reference sequence). Losses at the gene ends were 3 bases for V and 3 bases for J; bases not matched to a gene: 6. The CDR3 DNA reads as TGTGCCAGCAGCTTGGGGACAGGGAGACTTGGAAACACCATATATTTT. This translates into CASSLGTGRLGNTIYF.

The rearrangement uses TRBV18 and TRBJ1-2; no definite D call. The length of the CDR3 is 16 residues. CDR1 is KGHSH, CDR2 LQKENI, per germline. Between the trimmed V and J ends, which lost 2 bases and 3 bases, there was a span of 16 bases. CDR3 sequence reads: CASSPGPLGRDYGYTF. DNA of the CDR3: TGTGCCAGCTCACCAGGTCCCTTGGGGAGGGACTATGGCTACACCTTC. Full variable domain (outside the CDR3, taken from reference TRBV18 and TRBJ1-2): NAGVMQNPRHLVRRRGQEARLRCSPMKGHSHVYWYRQLPEEGLKFMVYLQKENIIDESGMPKERFSAEFPKEGPSILRIQQVVRGDSAAYFCASSPGPLGRDYGYTFGSGTRLTVV.

The chain is built from TRBV13 and TRBJ1-6; 12 bases fit TRBD1. The CDR3 contains 15 residues. Germline-derived CDR1 and CDR2 are PRHDT and FYEKMQ (reference sequence). The V gene end was trimmed by 5 bases and the J gene end by 8 bases; junction bases not matched to a gene: 4. CDR3 region: CASSGTGGLHSPLHF. CDR3 bases: TGTGCCAGCAGCGGGACAGGGGGCCTCCATTCACCCCTCCACTTT.

V is TRBV28 and J is TRBJ1-5; tentatively, D is TRBD1 (5 bases). CDR3 length: 14 residues. Trimming removed 2 bases from V and 7 bases from J, with 12 bases in between. CDR1 and CDR2 from the germline V gene are MDHEN and SYDVKM. This CDR3 reads CASSLPQVRQPQHF. The CDR3 DNA reads as TGTGCCAGCAGTTTACCACAGGTGAGACAGCCCCAGCATTTT. Variable domain in full (rest from reference TRBV28 and TRBJ1-5): DVKVTQSSRYLVKRTGEKVFLECVQDMDHENMFWYRQDPGLGLRLIYFSYDVKMKEKGDIPEGYSVSREKKERFSLILESASTNQTSMYLCASSLPQVRQPQHFGDGTRLSIL.

This chain uses TRBV30 with TRBJ2-5; 9 bases align to TRBD2. There are 14 residues in the CDR3. V was pared by 5 bases and J by 2 bases, with 6 bases of the junction left unmatched. Looked up from germline, CDR1 is GTSNPN and CDR2 is SVGIG (reference sequence). The CDR3 DNA sequence: TGTGCCTGGTTAGGGCGGGAGGGTCAAGAGACCCAGTACTTC. Translation gives CAWLGREGQETQYF.

The V call is TRBV28, the J call TRBJ1-1, with unresolved D. Trimming removed 6 bases at V and 1 base at J, with 9 bases between. The CDR3 spans 13 residues. CDR1 MDHEN and CDR2 SYDVKM come from the germline V gene. The CDR3 coding sequence is TGTGCCAGCAGCGACCCAGGGAACACTGAAGCTTTCTTT. It codes for CASSDPGNTEAFF.

The V gene is TRBV4-1, the J gene TRBJ2-7, with D uncertain. Trimming took 0 bases from V and 5 from J, leaving 8 bases between them. This CDR3 spans 13 amino acids. Germline V gene data show CDR1 as MGHRA and CDR2 as YSYEKL. The CDR3 nucleotides are TGCGCCAGCAGCCAAGATCTAGAGGACGAGCAGTACTTC. It is translated as CASSQDLEDEQYF.

The gene calls are TRBV7-9 and TRBJ1-6; 9 bases agree with TRBD1. Germline V lookup: CDR1 SEHNR, CDR2 FQNEAQ (reference sequence). The CDR3 is 15 amino acids. J lost 7 bases, V lost 1 base, and 2 bases had no gene match. This CDR3 is CASSLGDRANSPLHF. The CDR3 coding sequence is TGTGCCAGCAGCTTAGGGGACAGGGCCAATTCACCCCTCCACTTT.

CDR3 residues: CASSQVPGQTYNEQFF. CDR3 nucleotide sequence: TGCGCCAGCAGCCAAGTTCCGGGACAGACCTACAATGAGCAGTTCTTC. V gene TRBV4-1 combines with J gene TRBJ2-1; 7 nucleotides align to TRBD1. The CDR3 is made up of 16 amino acids. J lost 2 bases, V lost 1 base, and 5 bases had no gene match. The germline gives CDR1 MGHRA, CDR2 YSYEKL.

This chain joins TRBV19 and TRBJ1-2, with 8 bases matching TRBD1. The CDR3 contains 16 residues. Germline V gene data show CDR1 as LNHDA and CDR2 as SQIVND (reference sequence). V trimming: 5 bases; J trimming: 1 base; junction bases outside the gene matches: 9. The CDR3 DNA sequence: TGTGCCAGTAGTTCCGAAAGGGACAGGCTTAACTATGGCTACACCTTC. Translated: CASSSERDRLNYGYTF.

The genes are TRBV7-8 and TRBJ1-1, with D unresolved. This CDR3 has 14 residues. Germline assignment: CDR1 SGHVS and CDR2 FQNEAQ. V shed 2 bases and J shed 0 bases, with 7 bases lying between them. The CDR3 coding sequence is TGTGCCAGCAGCTTATTACTCCTGAACACTGAAGCTTTCTTT. This translates into CASSLLLLNTEAFF.

The chain links TRBV5-6 to TRBJ2-2; 9 bases fit TRBD1. In germline, CDR1 is SGHDT, CDR2 YYEEEE. V shed 6 bases, J shed 7 bases, and the junction held 7 bases outside the gene matches. The CDR3 extends over 14 amino acids. The CDR3, as DNA: TGTGCCAGCAACGGGGGGACAGGGAGCGGGGAGCTGTTTTTT. Encoded protein: CASNGGTGSGELFF.

The count of this clone is one. V usage is TRBV7-9 and J usage is TRBJ1-2; D is possibly TRBD1 (5 bases). V lost 4 bases and J 5 bases, leaving 23 bases between the germline ends. Germline V gene data show CDR1 as SEHNR and CDR2 as FQNEAQ (reference sequence). The CDR3 runs to 17 residues. Here the CDR3 reads CASSSTSTPTARYGYTF. The CDR3 bases are TGTGCCAGCAGCTCGACCAGCACTCCGACAGCCAGGTATGGCTACACCTTC.

The chain joins TRBV27 to TRBJ2-2; D is undetermined. In germline, CDR1 is MNHEY, CDR2 SMNVEV (reference sequence). The CDR3 is 14 residues long. Trimming cost V 5 bases and J 6 bases, with 13 bases left between them. In nucleotides, the CDR3 is TGTGCCAGCAGTCCGCGCTCCTACCCCGGGGAGCTGTTTTTT. It is translated as CASSPRSYPGELFF.

The rearrangement uses TRBV6-5 and TRBJ1-4, with a tentative D call TRBD1 (5 bases). Germline V CDR1 and CDR2: MNHEY, SVGAGI. V shed 7 bases and J shed 7 bases, with 16 bases lying between them. The CDR3 contains 14 residues. CDR3 region: CASTERDPSEKLFF. Written as DNA, the CDR3 is TGTGCCAGCACCGAGCGGGACCCGAGTGAAAAACTGTTTTTT.

This clone was counted only a few times. V usage is TRBV2 and J usage is TRBJ1-6, with TRBD1 identical over 8 bases. CDR3 size: 16 residues. J gave up 10 bases and V 7 bases, and 15 bases lay outside the gene matches. Looked up from germline, CDR1 is SNHLY and CDR2 is FYNNEI. CDR3 nucleotide sequence: TGTGCCAGCAAGGTCGGCAGGGGGCGATCGGAGTCACCCCTCCACTTT. It is translated as CASKVGRGRSESPLHF.

Of note for this clone: This specimen includes other DNA sequences encoding the same CDR3. This chain joins TRBV19 and TRBJ1-4, with D possibly being TRBD1 (5 bases). From germline, CDR1 is LNHDA and CDR2 SQIVND (reference sequence). V was shortened by 3 bases and J by 7 bases, with 6 bases between the two germline ends. The CDR3 spans 12 residues. The CDR3 reads CASSIRGEKLFF. The CDR3 DNA reads as TGTGCCAGTAGTATTAGGGGTGAAAAACTGTTTTTT.

V is TRBV20-1 and J is TRBJ2-7, with D maybe TRBD2 (5 bases). The CDR3 totals 11 residues. Germline CDR1 DFQATT, CDR2 SNEGSKA (reference sequence). Trimming stripped 3 bases from V and 7 bases from J, with 10 bases between. The CDR3 sequence is CSAREVFEQYF. The DNA of the CDR3 is TGCAGTGCTAGGGAGGTATTTGAGCAGTACTTC.

This rearrangement joins TRBV7-9 to TRBJ2-3; 14 nucleotides agree with TRBD2. J was trimmed by 4 bases and V by 1 base; bases with no gene match: 4. The germline gives CDR1 SEHNR, CDR2 FQNEAQ (reference sequence). This CDR3 comprises 17 residues. The CDR3 DNA reads TGTGCCAGCAGCTTAGTGGGGACTAGCGGGAGTGCAGATACGCAGTATTTT. It encodes CASSLVGTSGSADTQYF.

The V and J genes are TRBV4-3 and TRBJ1-6; possibly TRBD1 for D (6 bases). The CDR3 runs 13 residues. CDR1 is LGHNA and CDR2 is YSLEER in the germline V gene. The V and J ends lost 3 bases and 8 bases respectively, with 8 bases between them. Written as DNA, the CDR3 is TGCGCCAGCAGCCAGAACAGGGATTCACCCCTCCACTTT. It yields the protein CASSQNRDSPLHF.

The gene calls are TRBV14 and TRBJ1-1; D remains unclear. The CDR3 is made up of 13 amino acids. The germline V gene has CDR1 SGHDN and CDR2 FVKESK. The ends were cut back, 11 bases at V and 0 bases at J, with 13 bases in the middle. The CDR3 loop is CARHREMNTEAFF. The CDR3 bases are TGTGCCCGCCACCGGGAAATGAACACTGAAGCTTTCTTT.

The V and J genes are TRBV4-3 and TRBJ2-3; possible D gene TRBD2, 5 bases. This CDR3 is built from 19 residues. Germline values: CDR1 LGHNA, CDR2 YSLEER. V was trimmed by 1 base and J by 8 bases, leaving 28 bases between them. The CDR3 DNA reads as TGCGCCAGCAGCCAAGTATTGCCTAGCCGACGCCCATCTCAGCCTACGCAGTATTTT. Translated: CASSQVLPSRRPSQPTQYF.